This TCR beta chain is drawn from a study of blood T cell repertoires in COVID-19. As for the study in general: The analysed material was cDNA or gDNA that came from T cells, B-cell-depleted T cells, or PBMCs.

CDR1 and CDR2 (germline): SGHTA, FQGNSA. This CDR3 has 16 amino acids. Trimming cost V 3 bases and J 6 bases; bases outside gene matches: 11. Authors' analysis steps: The assay estimated nucleated cells by amplifying reference gene primers. Clones were sequenced by immunoSEQ multiplex PCR, and TCRdb holds only the in-frame ones, with some missing. That table furnishes V, J and clone size, whereas the DNA furnished D and trimming. The sample yields some 200,000 clones, approximately 85% seen once. Living in 20 to 30 US areas, the participants were between roughly 18 and 95 years of age. Each recovered donor of Cohort 3 presented with two negative PCRs, clearance, or symptom resolution.

The material sequenced was PBMCs or T cells enriched from blood (not recorded which). The receptor was isolated from a man aged 40-55 years who had recovered from COVID-19. The chain has TRBV7-2 and TRBJ2-3; 8 nucleotides match TRBD2. The CDR3 DNA reads as TGTGCCAGCAGCTTGGCGCTAGCGGGCCCACGGGATACGCAGTATTTT. This codes for CASSLALAGPRDTQYF. The full variable domain, with the rest looked up from reference TRBV7-2 and TRBJ2-3, is GAGVSQSPSNKVTEKGKDVELRCDPISGHTALYWYRQSLGQGLEFLIYFQGNSAPDKSGLPSDRFSAERTGGSVSTLTIQRTQQEDSAVYLCASSLALAGPRDTQYFGPGTRLTVL.